This TCR beta chain stems from a study of blood T cell repertoires in COVID-19. Across the whole study: Material from acute and convalescent COVID-19 was sourced from the United States, Italy and Spain. T cells, B-cell-depleted T cells, or PBMCs supplied cDNA or gDNA.

Per the germline V gene, CDR1 is LNHDA and CDR2 is SQIVND (reference sequence). The ends lost 3 bases at V and 1 base at J; junction bases unmatched: 7. The CDR3 has 16 residues. Recovery meant two consecutive negative NP/OP PCR tests, professional clearance, or resolved symptoms. Original methodology: Estimates of nucleated cell counts were drawn from the amplification of reference gene primers. TCRdb's table, derived via immunoSEQ multiplex PCR, lists solely in-frame clones and lacks some. V and J calls and clone size are given by that table; D and trimming were obtained from the DNA. The sample has 200,000 to 300,000 clones; more than 85% are singletons.

The V call is TRBV19, the J call TRBJ2-5, with 8 bases aligning to TRBD2. The sequenced material came from PBMCs or T cells enriched from blood (not recorded which). The clonotype comes from a woman in her thirties who had recovered from COVID-19. The CDR3 sequence: CASSIIGGRFQETQYF. CDR3 nucleotides: TGTGCCAGTAGTATCATTGGCGGGAGGTTCCAAGAGACCCAGTACTTC.